A selection of T cell receptor beta chains follows, all from one sample in a study of T cell responses to AZD1222 COVID-19 vaccine. Clones were read by immunoSEQ multiplex PCR, and TCRdb kept only the in-frame ones, dropping some. This sample yields over 100,000 clones, of which 65% to 90% are seen a single time; around 7.9% belongs to the top ten. The source material was peripheral blood, sampled 28 days after the second dose of the MenACWY control vaccine. The receptors derive from an adult who received the MenACWY meningococcal vaccine as a control. CDR3s include the opening cysteine and the closing phenylalanine or tryptophan. A D gene is named only where the DNA matches it firmly. Rows give clone size only sometimes, using once, few, many, or a class for an expanded clone.

CDR3 DNA | CDR3 protein | V gene | clone size | D gene | J gene
TGTGCCAGCAGCTTAGTTTCGGGAGGTAGCGAAAAACTGTTTTTT | CASSLVSGGSEKLFF | TRBV7-9 | - | - | TRBJ1-4
TGTGCCAGCTCACCTTTTAGGGACAGGGGCTACGAGCAGTACTTC | CASSPFRDRGYEQYF | TRBV18 | - | TRBD1 | TRBJ2-7
TGTGCCAGCAGCTTACAGGACTTAAGAGGTAATGAGCAGTTCTTC | CASSLQDLRGNEQFF | TRBV9 | - | - | TRBJ2-1
TGTGCCAGCAGCTTAGAGCCAGAGCGGGGGTCAGATACGCAGTATTTT | CASSLEPERGSDTQYF | TRBV11-2 | - | TRBD2 | TRBJ2-3
TGCGCCAGCAGCTTGGCCACACAGGGCACCGGGGAGCTGTTTTTT | CASSLATQGTGELFF | TRBV5-1 | few | - | TRBJ2-2
TGTGCCATCAGTGTTGGACAGGGGTCCTATGGCTACACCTTC | CAISVGQGSYGYTF | TRBV10-3 | - | TRBD1 | TRBJ1-2
TGTGCCAGCAGCTTAGGTCCGACTAGCTATGTCCACAATGAGCAGTTCTTC | CASSLGPTSYVHNEQFF | TRBV11-2 | few | TRBD2 | TRBJ2-1
TGTGCCAGCAGTGCCCCCCTGGGAGGGGAGACCCAGTACTTC | CASSAPLGGETQYF | TRBV25-1 | - | TRBD2 | TRBJ2-5
TGTGCCAGCAGCTCCCGGACTGGATCCTTTGCCTACAATGAGCAGTTCTTC | CASSSRTGSFAYNEQFF | TRBV11-3 | - | - | TRBJ2-1
TGCGCCAGCAGCTTGGAGGCTAACTATGGCTACACCTTC | CASSLEANYGYTF | TRBV5-1 | - | - | TRBJ1-2
TGTGCCAGCAGTGAATGGGCTCAGGGAGGATTGGGAAGGAACACTGAAGCTTTCTTT | CASSEWAQGGLGRNTEAFF | TRBV6-1 | few | - | TRBJ1-1
TGTGCCACCAGTGATACCTACGGGAGCTCCTACAATGAGCAGTTCTTC | CATSDTYGSSYNEQFF | TRBV24-1 | - | - | TRBJ2-1
TGTGCCAGCATTTATTCCGAGACAGGCGACCGGCGTGGCTACACCTTC | CASIYSETGDRRGYTF | TRBV2 | - | - | TRBJ1-2
TGTGCCAGCAGTTTTTTGAATGAGCAGTTCTTC | CASSFLNEQFF | TRBV6-5 | - | - | TRBJ2-1
TGTGCCAGCAGCCTAACGGGAAACACTGAAGCTTTCTTT | CASSLTGNTEAFF | TRBV6-5 | - | - | TRBJ1-1
TGTGCCAGCAGCACCCGACAGGGGAGTGGAGAGACCCAGTACTTC | CASSTRQGSGETQYF | TRBV9 | - | TRBD1 | TRBJ2-5
TGTGCCAACCTGGGACAGAAAGTCTATGGCTACACCTTC | CANLGQKVYGYTF | TRBV2 | - | TRBD1 | TRBJ1-2
TGCGCCAGCAGCTTGAAAACAGGGCCTAAGAACACCGGGGAGCTGTTTTTT | CASSLKTGPKNTGELFF | TRBV5-1 | - | - | TRBJ2-2
TGCGCCAGCAGCCCGGGGACTAGCGGGGGCACAGATACGCAGTATTTT | CASSPGTSGGTDTQYF | TRBV5-1 | - | TRBD2 | TRBJ2-3
TGTGCCAGCAGTAGGTCCGGAAACACCATATATTTT | CASSRSGNTIYF | TRBV12-3/TRBV12-4 | few | - | TRBJ1-3
TGTGCCAGCAGCCAAGGGGACGGGAGGAACACTGAAGCTTTCTTT | CASSQGDGRNTEAFF | TRBV4-2 | - | - | TRBJ1-1
TGTGCCAGCACCATTGGTGGGGTATCTGGGACCGGGGAGCTGTTTTTT | CASTIGGVSGTGELFF | TRBV2 | - | - | TRBJ2-2
TGTGCCAGCGGGACAGGGGGAAGTTCACCCCTCCACTTT | CASGTGGSSPLHF | TRBV6-5 | - | TRBD1 | TRBJ1-6
TGTGCCAGCAGCCTGGGGGGCAGGGGTGGTAATGAGCAGTTCTTC | CASSLGGRGGNEQFF | TRBV7-8 | - | - | TRBJ2-1
TGTGCCAGCTCACCACCGGGCAGAGACTACGAGCAGTACTTC | CASSPPGRDYEQYF | TRBV18 | - | - | TRBJ2-7
TGTGCCAGCAGCCGCACTAGTACTGAAGCTTTCTTT | CASSRTSTEAFF | TRBV5-6 | few | - | TRBJ1-1
TGTGCCAGCAGCCGACAGGGGTGGTCCGACGAGCAGTACTTC | CASSRQGWSDEQYF | TRBV27 | few | TRBD1 | TRBJ2-7
TGTGCCACCAGCAGAGATAGGGGGGCAGAAGAGACCCAGTACTTC | CATSRDRGAEETQYF | TRBV15 | - | - | TRBJ2-5
TGTGCCAGCAGCTTGGATCAGGAGTGGGACTATGGCTACACCTTC | CASSLDQEWDYGYTF | TRBV5-5 | - | - | TRBJ1-2
TGTGCCAGCGGCTCGGGGACGGAAGCTTGGAATCAGCCCCAGCATTTT | CASGSGTEAWNQPQHF | TRBV2 | - | - | TRBJ1-5
TGTGCCAGCAGTTCCCGGACAGGGAACACCGGGGAGCTGTTTTTT | CASSSRTGNTGELFF | TRBV28 | - | TRBD1 | TRBJ2-2
TGTGCCAGCAGCCTCACAGGGGGGTACACTGAAGCTTTCTTT | CASSLTGGYTEAFF | TRBV7-2 | few | TRBD1 | TRBJ1-1
TGCAGCGTCCCGTGGGGGGATACGCAGTATTTT | CSVPWGDTQYF | TRBV29-1 | - | - | TRBJ2-3
TGTGCCAGCAGCTTTGGGCTACTCACCTACGAGCAGTACTTC | CASSFGLLTYEQYF | TRBV5-6 | - | - | TRBJ2-7
TGTGCCAGCGGCATCGGGACAGGGGAATTCCATGGCTACACCTTC | CASGIGTGEFHGYTF | TRBV25-1 | - | TRBD1 | TRBJ1-2
TGTGCCAGCAGCATAGCGGGAGATACGCAGTATTTT | CASSIAGDTQYF | TRBV6-5 | - | TRBD2 | TRBJ2-3
TGCGCCAGCAGTGAGTTCGGTGCGGAGAACACTGAAGCTTTCTTT | CASSEFGAENTEAFF | TRBV10-2 | once | - | TRBJ1-1
TGTGCCAGCAGCTCCCCCGGGGGGTCAAATCAGCCCCAGCATTTT | CASSSPGGSNQPQHF | TRBV7-9 | once | - | TRBJ1-5
TGTGCCAGCAGCTTCCGACCGGACGCTGAAGCTTTCTTT | CASSFRPDAEAFF | TRBV11-2 | - | - | TRBJ1-1
TGTGCCACCAGGGTGGTCCGCAGGGGGAACACTGAAGCTTTCTTT | CATRVVRRGNTEAFF | TRBV24-1 | - | - | TRBJ1-1
TGTGCTAGCAGCCTGGGCCGTGCTGAGACCCAGTACTTC | CASSLGRAETQYF | TRBV7-7 | - | - | TRBJ2-5
TGTGCCAGCAGCTTAAGGAATGAAGCTTTCTTT | CASSLRNEAFF | TRBV3-1/TRBV3-2 | - | - | TRBJ1-1